This TCR beta chain derives from a study of blood T cells in healthy people across ages. Donor samples were obtained from healthy Caucasian individuals from Russia, aged about 6 to 90. Then a second PCR, running roughly 6 to 11 cycles, was carried out with a sample-barcoded 5' primer and a J-beta primer mix. Each cDNA molecule was tagged by a template-switch adaptor with 12 random nucleotides. TCRdb reprocessed the 5' RACE reads with MiXCR, giving one entry per CDR3 protein. The sample records approximately 800,000 distinct CDR3 sequences, about 36% being singletons. The study, taken as a whole, reports: Reliance upon unsorted PBMCs precluded definitive naive versus antigen-experienced comparison. Higher naive T cell percentage went strongly together with higher TCR beta diversity.

Per the germline V gene, CDR1 is LGHNA and CDR2 is YSLEER. CDR3 size: 14 residues. As regards this clonotype: What it recognizes is unknown. One junction end disagrees with the germline gene, perhaps due to a read error.

Material: blood. The rearrangement uses TRBV4-3 and TRBJ1-6; D is perhaps TRBD1 (5 bases). This receptor was identified in a man aged 18 to 30 in good health. The DNA for the CDR3 is TGCGCCAGCAGCCAAGCACCAACAGGTTCACCCCCCCACTTT. Protein sequence: CASSQAPTGSPPHF.